This T cell receptor beta chain appears in the sequencing data of a study of shared clonotypes between healthy human individuals. In the study overall: A couple of female and three male donors aged 18 to 49 were enrolled.

CD4+ cells were split into CD45RA+ naive and CD45RA-negative memory subsets. Comments on this clone: Its target is not known.

Study-level points and caveats: Across a few donors, naive CD4 shared roughly 5%, naive CD8 approximately 3.5%, memory CD4 approximately 2.5%, memory CD8 about 0.4%. Rarefaction showed that sequencing of sorted subsets was incomplete (despite large depth).

Germline assignment: CDR1 MDHEN and CDR2 SYDVKM. The CDR3 covers 15 residues. V lost 5 bases and J lost 7; bases outside the gene matches: 12. Only in-frame clones appear in the TCRdb table, and some are missing; sequencing was by immunoSEQ multiplex PCR. The profile shows more than 150,000 clones, 85% to 95% of them singletons. The sample was naive CD4+ T cells sorted from blood. The subset was: CD45RA+ positively selected. The TCR comes from a woman under 40 in good health. The chain has TRBV28 and TRBJ2-7; 9 nucleotides align to TRBD2. Here the CDR3 reads CASSPLLAGKREQYF. The DNA of the CDR3 is TGTGCCAGCAGTCCCCTCCTAGCGGGGAAACGGGAGCAGTACTTC.